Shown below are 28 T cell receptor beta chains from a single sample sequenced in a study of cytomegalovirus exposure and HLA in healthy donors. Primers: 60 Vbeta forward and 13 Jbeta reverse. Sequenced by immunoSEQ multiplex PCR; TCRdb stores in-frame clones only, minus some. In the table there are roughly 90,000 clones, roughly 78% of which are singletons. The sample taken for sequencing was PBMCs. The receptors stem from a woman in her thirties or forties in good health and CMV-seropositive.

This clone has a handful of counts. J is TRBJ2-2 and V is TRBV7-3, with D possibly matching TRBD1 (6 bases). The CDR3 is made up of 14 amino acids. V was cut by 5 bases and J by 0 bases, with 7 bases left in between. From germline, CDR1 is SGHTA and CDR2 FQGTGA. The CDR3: CASSQGSNTGELFF. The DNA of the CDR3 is TGTGCCAGCAGCCAGGGGTCGAACACCGGGGAGCTGTTTTTT.

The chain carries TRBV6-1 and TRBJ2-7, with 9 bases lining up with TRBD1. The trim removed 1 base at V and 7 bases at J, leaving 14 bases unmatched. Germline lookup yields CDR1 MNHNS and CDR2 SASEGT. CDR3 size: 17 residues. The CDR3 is CASSEEQDRGRRGEQYF. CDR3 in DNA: TGTGCCAGCAGTGAAGAGCAGGACAGGGGCCGCCGGGGGGAGCAGTACTTC.

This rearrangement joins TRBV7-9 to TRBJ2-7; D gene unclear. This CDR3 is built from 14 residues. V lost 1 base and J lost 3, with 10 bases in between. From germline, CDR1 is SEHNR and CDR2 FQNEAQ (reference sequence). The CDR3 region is CASSLVQSGYEQYF. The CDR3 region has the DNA TGTGCCAGCAGCTTAGTTCAGTCTGGCTACGAGCAGTACTTC. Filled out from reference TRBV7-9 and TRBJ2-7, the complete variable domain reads DTGVSQNPRHKITKRGQNVTFRCDPISEHNRLYWYRQTLGQGPEFLTYFQNEAQLEKSRLLSDRFSAERPKGSFSTLEIQRTEQGDSAMYLCASSLVQSGYEQYFGPGTRLTVT.

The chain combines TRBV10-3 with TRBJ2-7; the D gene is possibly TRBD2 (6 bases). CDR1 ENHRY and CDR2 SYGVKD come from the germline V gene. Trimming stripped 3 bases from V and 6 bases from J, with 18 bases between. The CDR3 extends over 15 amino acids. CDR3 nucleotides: TGTGCCATCAGTGATAATTGGCTAGCGACGTCCGAGCAGTACTTC. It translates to CAISDNWLATSEQYF.

This chain's CDR3 is CSVGGWGDGYTF. DNA for the CDR3: TGCAGCGTTGGGGGGTGGGGGGATGGCTACACCTTC. This rearrangement joins TRBV29-1 to TRBJ1-2; perhaps TRBD1 as D (5 bases). The CDR3 is made up of 12 amino acids. The germline V gene encodes CDR1 SQVTM and CDR2 ANQGSEA. V lost 4 bases to trimming and J lost 6 bases, with 12 bases between them.

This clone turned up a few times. The DNA of the CDR3 is TGTGCCAGTAGGAGAAAACCGGGACTCCAACAAGAGACCCAGTACTTC. This sequence encodes CASRRKPGLQQETQYF. This chain uses TRBV19 with TRBJ2-5; TRBD2 is a possible D gene (6 bases). This CDR3 contains 16 residues. Trimming removed 6 bases at V and 2 bases at J, with 19 bases between. Germline CDR1 reads LNHDA; CDR2 reads SQIVND (reference sequence).

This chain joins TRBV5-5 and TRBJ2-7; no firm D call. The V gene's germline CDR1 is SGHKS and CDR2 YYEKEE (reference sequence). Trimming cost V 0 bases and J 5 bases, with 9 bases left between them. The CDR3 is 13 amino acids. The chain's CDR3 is CASSLDSRHEQYF. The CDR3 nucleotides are TGTGCCAGCAGCTTGGACAGCCGCCACGAGCAGTACTTC.

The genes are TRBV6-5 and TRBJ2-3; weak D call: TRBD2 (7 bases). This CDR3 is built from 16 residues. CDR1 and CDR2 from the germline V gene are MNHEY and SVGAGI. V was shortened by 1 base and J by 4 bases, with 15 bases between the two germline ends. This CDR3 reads CASSYFRGAGSDTQYF. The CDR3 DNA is TGTGCCAGCAGTTACTTCCGGGGGGCTGGTTCAGATACGCAGTATTTT.

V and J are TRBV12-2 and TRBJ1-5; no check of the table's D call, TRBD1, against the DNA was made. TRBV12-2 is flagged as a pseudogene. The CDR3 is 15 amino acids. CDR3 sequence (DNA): TGTGCAAGTCGGGGGCAGGGGCCTAGCAATCAGCCCCAGCATTTT. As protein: CASRGQGPSNQPQHF.

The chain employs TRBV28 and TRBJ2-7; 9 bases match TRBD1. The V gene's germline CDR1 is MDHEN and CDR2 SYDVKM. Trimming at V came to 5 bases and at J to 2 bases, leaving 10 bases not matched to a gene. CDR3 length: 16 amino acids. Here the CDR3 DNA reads TGTGCCAGCAGTGATCAACCGGGACAGGGAACCTACGAGCAGTACTTC. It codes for CASSDQPGQGTYEQYF.

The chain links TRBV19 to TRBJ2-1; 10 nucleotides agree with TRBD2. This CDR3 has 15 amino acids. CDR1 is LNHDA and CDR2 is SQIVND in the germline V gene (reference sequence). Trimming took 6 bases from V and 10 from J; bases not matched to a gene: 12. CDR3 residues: CASSLMTSGLGEQFF. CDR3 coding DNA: TGTGCCAGTAGCCTGATGACTAGCGGGTTGGGGGAGCAGTTCTTC.

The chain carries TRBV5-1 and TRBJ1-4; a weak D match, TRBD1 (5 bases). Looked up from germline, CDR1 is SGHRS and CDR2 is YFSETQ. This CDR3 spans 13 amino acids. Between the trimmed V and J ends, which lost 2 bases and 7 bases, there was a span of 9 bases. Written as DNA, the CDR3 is TGCGCCAGCAGCTTACGACAGACTGAAAAACTGTTTTTT. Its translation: CASSLRQTEKLFF.

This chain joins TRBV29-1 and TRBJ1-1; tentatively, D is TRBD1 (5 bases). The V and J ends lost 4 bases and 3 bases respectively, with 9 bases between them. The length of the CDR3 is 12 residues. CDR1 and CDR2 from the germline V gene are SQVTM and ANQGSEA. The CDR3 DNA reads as TGCAGCGTTGGGGGCCGGGACACTGAAGCTTTCTTT. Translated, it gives CSVGGRDTEAFF.

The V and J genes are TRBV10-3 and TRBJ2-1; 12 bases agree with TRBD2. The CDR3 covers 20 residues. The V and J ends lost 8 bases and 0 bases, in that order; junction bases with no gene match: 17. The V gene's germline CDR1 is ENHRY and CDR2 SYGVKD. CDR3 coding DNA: TGTGCCATCTCTCCGACTAGCGGGAGAGCCCTCGTAAGCTCCTACAATGAGCAGTTCTTC. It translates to CAISPTSGRALVSSYNEQFF.

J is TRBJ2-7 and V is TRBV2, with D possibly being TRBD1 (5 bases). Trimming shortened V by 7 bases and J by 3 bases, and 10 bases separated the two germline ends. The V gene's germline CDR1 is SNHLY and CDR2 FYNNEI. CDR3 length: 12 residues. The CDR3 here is CASIQDDYEQYF. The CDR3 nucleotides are TGTGCCAGCATACAGGACGACTACGAGCAGTACTTC.

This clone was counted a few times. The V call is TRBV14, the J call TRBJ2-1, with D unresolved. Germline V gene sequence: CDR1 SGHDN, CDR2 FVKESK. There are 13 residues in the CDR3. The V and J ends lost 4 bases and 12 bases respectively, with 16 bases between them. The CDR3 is CASSLAPWSSQFF. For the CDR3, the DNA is TGTGCCAGCAGCCTGGCCCCGTGGTCGTCGCAGTTCTTC.

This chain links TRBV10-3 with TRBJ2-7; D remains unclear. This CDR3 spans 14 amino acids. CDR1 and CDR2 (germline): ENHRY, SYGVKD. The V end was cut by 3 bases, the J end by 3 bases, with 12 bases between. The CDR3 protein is CAISDGVPLYEQYF. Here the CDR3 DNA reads TGTGCCATCAGTGATGGAGTGCCGCTCTACGAGCAGTACTTC.

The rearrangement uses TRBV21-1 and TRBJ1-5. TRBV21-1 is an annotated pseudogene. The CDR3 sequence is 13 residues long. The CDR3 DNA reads TGTGCCAGCCCTACGGGGAGCAATCAGCCCCAGCATTTT. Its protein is CASPTGSNQPQHF.

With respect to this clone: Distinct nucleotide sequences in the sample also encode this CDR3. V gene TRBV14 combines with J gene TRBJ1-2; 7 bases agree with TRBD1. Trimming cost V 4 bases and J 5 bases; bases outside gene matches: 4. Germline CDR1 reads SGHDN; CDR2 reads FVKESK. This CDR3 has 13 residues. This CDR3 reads CASSPQQGYGYTF. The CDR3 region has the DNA TGTGCCAGCAGCCCCCAACAGGGGTATGGCTACACCTTC.

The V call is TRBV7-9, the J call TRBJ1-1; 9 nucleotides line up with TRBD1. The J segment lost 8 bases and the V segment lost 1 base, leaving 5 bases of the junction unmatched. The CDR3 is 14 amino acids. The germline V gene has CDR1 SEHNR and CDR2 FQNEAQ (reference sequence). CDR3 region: CASSLGQGEREAFF. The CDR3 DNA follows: TGTGCCAGCAGCTTAGGACAGGGGGAGAGGGAAGCTTTCTTT.

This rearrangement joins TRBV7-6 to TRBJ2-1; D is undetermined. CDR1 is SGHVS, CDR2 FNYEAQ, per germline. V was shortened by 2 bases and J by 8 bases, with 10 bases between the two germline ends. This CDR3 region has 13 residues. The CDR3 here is CASSLTMMYEQFF. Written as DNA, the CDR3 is TGTGCCAGCAGCTTAACTATGATGTATGAGCAGTTCTTC.

The CDR3 spells CSVELWGLAAYNEQFF. The CDR3 DNA is TGCAGCGTTGAACTTTGGGGACTAGCGGCCTACAATGAGCAGTTCTTC. The V gene is TRBV29-1, the J gene TRBJ2-1; TRBD2 agrees at 11 bases. Germline trimming cut 2 bases from V and 2 bases from J; bases unmatched to any gene: 5. This CDR3 spans 16 amino acids. Per the germline V gene, CDR1 is SQVTM and CDR2 is ANQGSEA.

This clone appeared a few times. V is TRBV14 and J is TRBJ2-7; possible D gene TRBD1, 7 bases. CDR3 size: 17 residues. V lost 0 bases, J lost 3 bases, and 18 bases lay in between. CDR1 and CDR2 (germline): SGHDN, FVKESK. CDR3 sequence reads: CASSQDRGVAAYYEQYF. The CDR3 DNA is TGTGCCAGCAGCCAAGACAGGGGGGTAGCCGCCTACTACGAGCAGTACTTC.

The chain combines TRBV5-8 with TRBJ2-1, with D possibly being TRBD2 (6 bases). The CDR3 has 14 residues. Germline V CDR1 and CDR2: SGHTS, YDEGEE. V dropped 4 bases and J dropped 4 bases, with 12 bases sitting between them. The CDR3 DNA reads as TGTGCCAGCAGCGGAGGGATCGTGTACAATGAGCAGTTCTTC. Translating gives CASSGGIVYNEQFF.

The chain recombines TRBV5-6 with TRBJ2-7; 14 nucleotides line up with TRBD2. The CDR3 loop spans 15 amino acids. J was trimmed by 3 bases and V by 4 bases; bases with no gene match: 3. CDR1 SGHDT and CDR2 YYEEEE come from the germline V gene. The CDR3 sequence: CASSTGTSGGYEQYF. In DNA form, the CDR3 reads TGTGCCAGCAGCACCGGGACTAGCGGGGGCTACGAGCAGTACTTC. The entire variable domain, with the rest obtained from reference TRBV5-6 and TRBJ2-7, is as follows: DAGVTQSPTHLIKTRGQQVTLRCSPKSGHDTVSWYQQALGQGPQFIFQYYEEEERQRGNFPDRFSGHQFPNYSSELNVNALLLGDSALYLCASSTGTSGGYEQYFGPGTRLTVT.

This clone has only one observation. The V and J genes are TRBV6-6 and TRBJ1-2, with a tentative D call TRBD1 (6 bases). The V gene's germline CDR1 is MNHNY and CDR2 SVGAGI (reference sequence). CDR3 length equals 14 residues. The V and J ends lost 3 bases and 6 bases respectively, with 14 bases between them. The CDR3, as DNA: TGTGCCAGCAGTTATTCCGACAGGACCCATGGCTACACCTTC. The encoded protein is CASSYSDRTHGYTF.

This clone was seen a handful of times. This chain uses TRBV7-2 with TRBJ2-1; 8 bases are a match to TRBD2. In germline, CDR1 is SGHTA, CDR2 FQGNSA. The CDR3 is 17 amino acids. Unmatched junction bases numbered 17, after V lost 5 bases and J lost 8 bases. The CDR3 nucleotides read TGTGCCAGCAGCCAAGGGGGTAGGGGACTAGTATTCCATGAGCAGTTCTTC. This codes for CASSQGGRGLVFHEQFF.

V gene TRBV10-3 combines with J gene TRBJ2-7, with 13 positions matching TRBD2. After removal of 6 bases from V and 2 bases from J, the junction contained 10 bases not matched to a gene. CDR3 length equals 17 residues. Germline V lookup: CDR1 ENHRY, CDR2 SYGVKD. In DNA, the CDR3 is TGTGCCATCAGGGCGGGACTAGCGGGAAATAACCCCTACGAGCAGTACTTC. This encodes CAIRAGLAGNNPYEQYF.